The T cell receptor (beta chain) under discussion was sequenced for a study of massively parallel sequencing of T cell beta chains (dated by TCRdb to the late 2000s). In terms of the full investigation: Human TCR beta CDR3 diversity in peripheral blood was profiled using 5'-RACE, Illumina short-read sequencing and a dedicated short-read assembly strategy. Summary of the overall study and its limitations: The length of CDR3 beta varied from 21 to 81 nucleotides, with the peak at 45 nucleotides. Only about 23,000 (roughly 70%) of the clonotypes could be assigned a unique TRBV gene. Among approximately 35,000 distinct clonotypes, 50% to 75% of clonotypes but only about 18% of assemblies were accounted for by single-copy clonotypes. Subsampling showed clonotype counts rising linearly with read number, indicating sequencing depth was far from saturation. The reported gene usage frequencies may have been skewed by preferential PCR amplification of some TRBV and TRBJ sequences. Most clonotypes (21,973 of 33,664) were supported by a single sequence read, which could in principle inflate apparent diversity. Since the RNA was pooled from many donors, the results capture clonotype abundance averaged across the population rather than the repertoire of any individual. TRBV usage was found to range from about 0.01% for TRBV17 to around 27% for TRBV20-1, and TRBJ usage was found to range from 1.5% to 2% for TRBJ2-6 to over 15% for TRBJ2-1.

Reading the germline V gene (reference sequence) gives CDR1 SGHNT and CDR2 YYREEE. V lost 1 base and J lost 2 bases; the stretch between them is 7 bases long. From its cysteine to its phenylalanine, the CDR3 spans 13 amino acids. The sequence is cut down to CDR3 DNA, 39 bases in frame from base 1. All donors in the pool were aged about 18 to 45 years, and the pool included fewer than 450 males and around 170 females. Peripheral leukocyte polyA+ RNA was isolated from about 180 liters of pooled peripheral blood. A commercial mRNA preparation from normal human peripheral blood leukocytes, pooled from a few hundred individuals, served as the starting material. This clonotype was seen only a few times. Its antigen is still unknown. Base qualities were left out, and no much larger clone turns up one base away. TCRdb records Illumina Genome Analyzer II as the sequencer. After two rounds of nested PCR using TRBC1/TRBC2-specific primers, a RACE product of roughly 520 bp was obtained and then gel-purified. A TRBC-specific primer and a template-switching oligonucleotide were used to make first-strand cDNA, with the template-switching oligonucleotide providing a 5' anchor for RACE. The RACE amplicon was too long for direct short-read sequencing, so it was concatemerized by ligation and sheared by sonication. PAGE was used to isolate a size fraction of 100 to 300 bp, and that fraction then underwent shotgun sequencing on the Illumina platform. In separate runs on an Illumina GAII, sequencing yielded 18.8 million 36-nt reads and 21.7 million 50-nt single-end reads. Regarding the original processing steps: The pooled tens of millions of reads were assembled with iSSAKE using parameters -m 15, -o 2 and -r 0.7. De novo CDR3 beta assemblies were seeded by reads aligning to the ends of Ensembl TRBV gene predictions that carried unmatched junctional bases. Rather than raw read depth, the number of matching assembled contigs was used to estimate clonotype abundance. Among the assembled clonotypes, about 2,000 (around 5.9%) contained in-frame stop codons and were discarded, which left about 35,000 productive clonotypes. Of the 288 unique TCR sequences obtained by Sanger sequencing of cloned RACE products, approximately 67% were also present in the Illumina assembly. Clones were called with MiXCR by TCRdb after fastp trimmed the public reads at Q25, and only in-frame beta chains were retained. Rows are unified per CDR3 protein, each entry keeping the most common DNA and genes. TCRdb assigned the V and J calls; the authors' analysis was not used. The sample contains about 4,200 distinct CDR3 sequences, over 35% of them found a single time. Together, the top ten hold just under 3% of the sample.

The receptor chain draws on TRBV5-4 and TRBJ2-7; no confident D gene assignment can be made. Sequencing input: commercial RNA from peripheral blood pooled from many donors. The sequence was obtained from a pool of human donors in good health; the sample was commercial RNA pooled from many donors. The sequence in DNA is TGTGCCAGCAGCTTGTCTGGACCCTACGAGCAGTACTTC. It translates as CASSLSGPYEQYF. Extended through the reference TRBV5-4 and TRBJ2-7 proteins, this CDR3 yields the full variable domain: ETGVTQSPTHLIKTRGQQVTLRCSSQSGHNTVSWYQQALGQGPQFIFQYYREEENGRGNFPPRFSGLQFPNYSSELNVNALELDDSALYLCASSLSGPYEQYFGPGTRLTVT.